The entry below describes one T cell receptor beta chain. The sample comes from a study of blood T cell repertoires in COVID-19. Across the study: Acute and convalescent COVID-19 samples came from the United States, Italy and Spain. Nucleic acid was either cDNA or gDNA, and it came from T cells, B-cell-depleted T cells, or PBMCs.

Trimming took 7 bases from V and 1 from J, leaving 16 bases between them. The CDR3 extends over 15 amino acids. Germline V gene data show CDR1 as SNHLY and CDR2 as FYNNEI. Authors' analysis steps: The authors estimated nucleated cell counts from reference gene primer amplification. Produced via immunoSEQ multiplex PCR; TCRdb's table is partial and in-frame only. The V and J calls and the clone size are those of that table, but D and trimming were determined from the DNA. The sample shows under 130,000 clones, over 75% of them seen only once. The source material was peripheral blood. The gene calls are TRBV2 and TRBJ2-5, with D possibly matching TRBD1 (5 bases). The source is a woman older than 75 with acute or convalescent COVID-19. CDR3 amino acids: CASTQWTPGQETQYF. CDR3 sequence (DNA): TGTGCCAGCACCCAATGGACACCCGGCCAAGAGACCCAGTACTTC.